This T cell receptor (beta chain) was found in a study of shared clonotypes between healthy human individuals. Findings and caveats of the study: Only blood underwent sampling, and tissue repertoires likely differ. Depth was large, yet rarefaction showed that sorted-subset sequencing was incomplete.

V lost 2 bases, J lost 4 bases, and 15 bases stayed unmatched. The CDR3 contains 19 residues. CDR1 is SGHTA, CDR2 FQGNSA, per germline. On this clone: Its antigen is currently unknown.

The method was immunoSEQ multiplex PCR; TCRdb's version includes in-frame clones alone and lacks a portion of them. The sample lists approximately 2.1 million clones, 80% to 95% occurring once. The sequencing sample was made of naive CD4+ T cells from PBMCs. Subset denoted: CD45RA+ positively selected. The chain employs TRBV7-2 and TRBJ2-7, with 12 bases identical to TRBD2. This sequence was found in a man aged 18-30 years in good health. Some clones in this sample may be carry-over from other donors' samples. The CDR3 loop is CASSLRIGLAGGELYEQYF. DNA of the CDR3: TGTGCCAGCAGCTTAAGGATCGGCCTAGCGGGAGGGGAGCTGTACGAGCAGTACTTC.